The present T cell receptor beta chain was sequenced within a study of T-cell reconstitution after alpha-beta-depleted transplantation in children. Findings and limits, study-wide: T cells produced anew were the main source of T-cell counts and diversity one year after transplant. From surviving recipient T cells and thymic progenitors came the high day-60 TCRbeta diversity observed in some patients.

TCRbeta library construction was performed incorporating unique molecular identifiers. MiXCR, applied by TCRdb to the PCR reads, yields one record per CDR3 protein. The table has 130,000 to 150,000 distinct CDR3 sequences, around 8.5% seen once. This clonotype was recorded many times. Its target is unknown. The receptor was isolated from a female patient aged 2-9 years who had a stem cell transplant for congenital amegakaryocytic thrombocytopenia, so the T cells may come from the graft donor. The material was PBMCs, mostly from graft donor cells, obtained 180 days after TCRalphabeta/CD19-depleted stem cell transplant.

CDR3 nucleotide sequence: TGCAGTGCTCAATCGACCCTTTCTAACTATGGCTACACCTTC. Translated: CSAQSTLSNYGYTF. The rearrangement links TRBV20-1 to TRBJ1-2; D gene ambiguous. The CDR3 has 14 amino acids. Per the germline V gene, CDR1 is DFQATT and CDR2 is SNEGSKA (reference sequence). Trimming removed 5 bases at V and 0 bases at J, with 13 bases between.